The present T cell receptor (beta chain) was sequenced within a study of blood T cell repertoires in COVID-19. Study in general: Sites across the United States, Italy and Spain contributed samples from acute and convalescent COVID-19. PBMCs, B-cell-depleted T cells, or T cells provided the cDNA or gDNA that made up the material.

Original methodology: It was from reference gene primer amplification that nucleated cell counts were estimated. The repertoire was sequenced with immunoSEQ multiplex PCR; TCRdb's copy has only in-frame clones and lacks some. That table furnishes V, J and clone size, whereas the DNA furnished D and trimming. The sample has 200,000 to 250,000 clones; about four fifths are singletons. The CDR3 is 15 residues long. Between the trimmed V and J ends, which lost 6 bases and 4 bases, there was a span of 18 bases. Germline V gives CDR1 MNHNY, CDR2 SVGAGI (reference sequence). J is TRBJ1-2 and V is TRBV6-6, with D perhaps matching TRBD1 (6 bases). Sequenced material: peripheral blood. The receptor was isolated from a woman between 65 and 79 years old with acute or convalescent COVID-19. The DNA for the CDR3 is TGTGCCAGCAGATCACAGGGACCTTCAGGCTATGGCTACACCTTC. It specifies CASRSQGPSGYGYTF.